This T cell receptor beta chain came from a study of blood T cell repertoires in COVID-19. Overall study context: In each case, the material was cDNA or gDNA derived from T cells, B-cell-depleted T cells, or PBMCs.

The CDR3 covers 15 residues. Libraries were prepared by immunoSEQ multiplex PCR; TCRdb keeps only in-frame clonotypes and omits some of them. Among approximately 220,000 clones, around 82% were seen once, and the ten largest hold 7% to 10%. The gene calls are TRBV12-2 and TRBJ2-5; TRBD2, the table's D call, was not compared with the DNA. TRBV12-2 is annotated as a pseudogene. The sequencing sample was made of peripheral blood. This clonotype was obtained from a woman in her 50s with acute or convalescent COVID-19. CDR3 amino acids: CASRRLLAKQETQYF. DNA of the CDR3: TGTGCAAGTCGTAGACTCCTAGCGAAGCAAGAGACCCAGTACTTC.